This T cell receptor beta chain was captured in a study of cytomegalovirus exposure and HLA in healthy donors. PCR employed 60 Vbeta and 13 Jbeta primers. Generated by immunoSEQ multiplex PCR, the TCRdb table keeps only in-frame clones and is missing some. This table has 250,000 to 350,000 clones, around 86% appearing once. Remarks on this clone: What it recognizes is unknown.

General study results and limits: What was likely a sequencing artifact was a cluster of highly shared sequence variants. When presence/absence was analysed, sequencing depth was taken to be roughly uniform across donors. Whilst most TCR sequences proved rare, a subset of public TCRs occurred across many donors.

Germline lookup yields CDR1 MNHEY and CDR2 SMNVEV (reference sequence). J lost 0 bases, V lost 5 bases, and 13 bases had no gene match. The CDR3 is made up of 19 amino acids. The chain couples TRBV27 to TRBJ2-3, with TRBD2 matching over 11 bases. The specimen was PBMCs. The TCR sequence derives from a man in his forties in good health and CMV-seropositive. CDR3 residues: CASSLLPGTSGPSTDTQYF. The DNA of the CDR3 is TGTGCCAGCAGTCTTCTCCCCGGGACTAGCGGCCCTAGCACAGATACGCAGTATTTT.